This T cell receptor beta chain was captured by sequencing in a study of blood T cell repertoires in COVID-19. Overall study context: Both acute and convalescent COVID-19 samples were obtained from the United States, Italy and Spain. Sources were T cells, B-cell-depleted T cells, or PBMCs; the material itself was cDNA or gDNA.

Germline loops: CDR1 MNHNY, CDR2 SVGAGI (reference sequence). The CDR3 sequence is 13 residues long. The V gene lost 7 bases and the J gene lost 4 bases, with 13 bases spanning the gap. In the authors' workflow: Amplification of reference gene primers provided the estimated nucleated cell counts. Profiled with immunoSEQ multiplex PCR; TCRdb holds only in-frame clones, not every one. That table gives V, J and clone size, and the DNA gave D and trimming. The data contain just under 250,000 clones, 86% of them seen just once; the ten biggest clones take up over 3%. The sequence came from a woman aged 25-40 years who had recovered from COVID-19. The sequenced sample was peripheral blood. The chain combines TRBV6-6 with TRBJ1-1, with D possibly matching TRBD1 (6 bases). The CDR3 coding sequence is TGTGCCAGCAACTCAAGGGGGAGCACTGAAGCTTTCTTT. It encodes CASNSRGSTEAFF.